The 5 T cell receptor beta chains presented below share a single source sample, sequenced in a study of CD8 T cells in Susac syndrome. Random hexamers primed reverse transcription of about 0.5 to 1 ug RNA. TCRdb ran MiXCR on the immunoSEQ multiplex PCR reads and lists one entry per CDR3 protein. The sample has roughly 150,000 distinct CDR3 sequences, 90% to 95% seen once; the top ten hold about 0.16%. Sequencing was performed on CD4+ T cells from PBMCs. The receptors stem from a human donor with Susac syndrome.

The chain uses TRBV6-5 and TRBJ2-7, with D perhaps matching TRBD1 (5 bases). Germline V lookup: CDR1 MNHEY, CDR2 SVGAGI. With 4 bases removed from V and 3 bases from J, the gap between germline ends came to 13 bases. The CDR3 extends over 14 amino acids. This CDR3 is CASSSILDSYEQYF. As DNA, the CDR3 is TGTGCCAGCAGTTCCATACTTGACAGCTACGAGCAGTACTTC.

The V and J genes are TRBV27 and TRBJ2-3; the D gene is possibly TRBD1 (5 bases). Germline CDR1 reads MNHEY; CDR2 reads SMNVEV (reference sequence). The length of the CDR3 is 18 residues. V lost 1 base to trimming and J lost 1 base, with 18 bases between them. The CDR3 DNA follows: TGTGCCAGCAGTTTATGGATGGGGTCAGGGTTGGGCACAGATACGCAGTATTTT. Encoded protein: CASSLWMGSGLGTDTQYF.

In this sample, this clonotype turned up once. The chain uses TRBV5-4 and TRBJ2-5; unclear D gene. This CDR3 region has 14 residues. The germline CDR1 and CDR2 sequences are SGHNT and YYREEE (reference sequence). Trimming removed 0 bases from V and 2 bases from J, with 8 bases in between. The CDR3 DNA is TGTGCCAGCAGCTTGGATCCCCAGCAAGAGACCCAGTACTTC. It specifies CASSLDPQQETQYF.

The gene calls are TRBV5-6 and TRBJ1-1; D ambiguous. V lost 0 bases and J 3 bases, leaving 9 bases between the germline ends. Germline lookup yields CDR1 SGHDT and CDR2 YYEEEE. The CDR3 length is 14 residues. In DNA form, the CDR3 reads TGTGCCAGCAGCTTGGAGGGTCGCTACACTGAAGCTTTCTTT. Translating gives CASSLEGRYTEAFF.

V is TRBV16 and J is TRBJ1-2; TRBD1 might be the D (6 bases). The CDR3 runs to 15 residues. Germline values: CDR1 KGHSY, CDR2 FQNENV. The V end was cut by 4 bases, the J end by 10 bases, with 22 bases between. For the CDR3, the DNA is TGTGCCAGCAGCCTTCCGACAGGCCCCTTTAGAAACTACACCTTC. Translated, it gives CASSLPTGPFRNYTF. Complete variable domain (other parts from reference TRBV16 and TRBJ1-2): GEEVAQTPKHLVRGEGQKAKLYCAPIKGHSYVFWYQQVLKNEFKFLISFQNENVFDETGMPKERFSAKCLPNSPCSLEIQATKLEDSAVYFCASSLPTGPFRNYTFGSGTRLTVV.